The 27 T cell receptor beta chains presented below share a single source sample, sequenced in a study of post-analysis software for immune sequencing data. Points from the study as a whole: Relative to controls, patients had five TRBV segments at higher frequency, with TRBV5-6, TRBV5-1 and TRBV20-1 among these.

Their antigens are not known. Sequencing libraries made from TCR beta cDNA carried unique molecular identifiers. Each CDR3 protein is one row after TCRdb ran MiXCR on the PCR reads. This sample carries roughly 870,000 distinct CDR3 sequences, roughly 50% of them seen once, and the ten largest clones take under 6%. The sample consisted of blood. Receptor source: a girl aged 5-17 years with multiple sclerosis.

The gene calls are TRBV4-1 and TRBJ2-2; D ambiguous. Germline loops: CDR1 MGHRA, CDR2 YSYEKL. This CDR3 contains 15 residues. V lost 5 bases, J lost 0 bases, and 10 bases lay in between. In nucleotides, the CDR3 is TGCGCCAGCAGCAACAGTTATCCGAACACCGGGGAGCTGTTTTTT. This gives the protein CASSNSYPNTGELFF.

The chain recombines TRBV12-3 or TRBV12-4 with TRBJ2-1; TRBD2 is a possible D gene (6 bases). The V gene lost 6 bases and the J gene lost 8 bases, with 14 bases spanning the gap. The length of the CDR3 is 13 residues. The CDR3 loop reads CASSTLGGDEQFF. The CDR3 bases are TGTGCCAGCAGCACCCTCGGGGGTGATGAGCAGTTCTTC.

This sequence joins TRBV9 and TRBJ2-7, with a tentative D call TRBD1 (6 bases). This CDR3 is built from 14 residues. The ends were cut back, 4 bases at V and 3 bases at J, with 14 bases in the middle. Germline CDR1 and CDR2: SGDLS and YYNGEE. In nucleotides, the CDR3 is TGTGCCAGCAGCCCCCGGACAGAGAACTACGAGCAGTACTTC. It specifies CASSPRTENYEQYF.

The V and J genes are TRBV12-3 or TRBV12-4 and TRBJ2-1, with 12 bases aligning to TRBD2. Unmatched junction bases numbered 7, after V lost 5 bases and J lost 2 bases. The CDR3 is 17 residues long. This chain's CDR3 is CASSRTSGKWPYNEQFF. The CDR3 DNA reads TGTGCCAGCAGTAGGACTAGCGGGAAATGGCCCTACAATGAGCAGTTCTTC.

This chain connects TRBV20-1 to TRBJ2-3; perhaps TRBD2 as D (5 bases). Trimming took 4 bases from V and 5 from J, leaving 19 bases between them. The V gene's germline CDR1 is DFQATT and CDR2 SNEGSKA (reference sequence). This CDR3 has 15 residues. CDR3 region: CSAIRTSFGGDTQYF. The CDR3 nucleotides are TGCAGTGCTATACGAACTAGTTTCGGAGGAGATACGCAGTATTTT.

The rearrangement uses TRBV10-3 and TRBJ2-7, with 7 bases identical to TRBD1. From germline, CDR1 is ENHRY and CDR2 SYGVKD. The CDR3 spans 13 residues. Unmatched junction bases numbered 9, after V lost 10 bases and J lost 3 bases. The CDR3 protein is CATSGTDDYEQYF. The CDR3 DNA is TGTGCCACCTCCGGGACAGATGACTACGAGCAGTACTTC.

This clonotype has more than one count but fewer than ten. The chain joins TRBV20-1 to TRBJ2-7; D might be TRBD2 (5 bases). This CDR3 comprises 14 residues. V was clipped by 2 bases and J by 4 bases, with 15 bases between them. Per germline, CDR1 DFQATT and CDR2 SNEGSKA (reference sequence). CDR3 amino acids: CSARSPVAGYEQYF. CDR3 bases: TGCAGTGCTAGATCCCCAGTGGCGGGTTACGAGCAGTACTTC.

The chain uses TRBV6-1 and TRBJ2-7, with D perhaps TRBD2 (7 bases). Trimming shortened V by 3 bases and J by 3 bases, and 27 bases separated the two germline ends. CDR1 is MNHNS, CDR2 SASEGT, per germline. The CDR3 is 19 amino acids. DNA of the CDR3: TGTGCCAGCAGTGACTTTGTTTGGAGCCCCGCGGGGGCCAGCTACGAGCAGTACTTC. Protein: CASSDFVWSPAGASYEQYF.

This chain uses TRBV10-3 with TRBJ2-5; TRBD1 is a possible D gene (5 bases). V gave up 5 bases and J gave up 2 bases, with 15 bases separating them. The germline V gene has CDR1 ENHRY and CDR2 SYGVKD. This CDR3 has 15 residues. The CDR3 spells CAISRTGANQETQYF. The CDR3 region has the DNA TGTGCCATCAGTCGTACAGGCGCAAATCAAGAGACCCAGTACTTC.

This sequence joins TRBV5-1 and TRBJ2-5; 8 bases align to TRBD2. The CDR3 consists of 17 residues. Trimming cost V 0 bases and J 0 bases; bases outside gene matches: 7. CDR1 is SGHRS, CDR2 YFSETQ, per germline. CDR3 nucleotides: TGCGCCAGCAGCTTGGTAGTTAGCGGGAAGTACCAAGAGACCCAGTACTTC. Amino acids: CASSLVVSGKYQETQYF.

This clonotype was seen more than once but under ten times. V usage is TRBV3-1 and J usage is TRBJ2-3; no definite D call. The CDR3 has 13 amino acids. V was clipped by 1 base and J by 2 bases, with 4 bases between them. Germline CDR1 is LGHDT and CDR2 is YNNKEL (reference sequence). The CDR3 protein is CASSQVHTDTQYF. The CDR3 DNA sequence: TGTGCCAGCAGCCAAGTCCACACAGATACGCAGTATTTT.

This clonotype was seen more than once but under ten times. The gene calls are TRBV29-1 and TRBJ1-2; D gene unclear. This CDR3 has 11 amino acids. CDR1 and CDR2 from the germline V gene are SQVTM and ANQGSEA. Trimming pared 6 bases from V and 4 bases from J, leaving 9 bases between. This CDR3 is CSVASGYGYTF. The CDR3 DNA follows: TGCAGCGTCGCATCGGGCTATGGCTACACCTTC.

V gene TRBV5-1 combines with J gene TRBJ2-7, with D unresolved. This CDR3 is built from 15 residues. Germline CDR1 and CDR2: SGHRS and YFSETQ. V was pared by 5 bases and J by 4 bases, with 19 bases between. The CDR3 DNA sequence: TGCGCCAGCAGTATTAACCCCCACCTGGGGTACGAGCAGTACTTC. Amino acids: CASSINPHLGYEQYF.

The chain joins TRBV20-1 to TRBJ2-7, with a possible D match to TRBD1 (6 bases). The end of the DNA fits TRBJ2-5 better, so the J call may be wrong. CDR3 length equals 13 residues. Germline V gives CDR1 DFQATT, CDR2 SNEGSKA (reference sequence). The chain's CDR3 is CSTRTGYGETQYF. The CDR3 DNA reads TGCAGTACTCGCACAGGGTACGGGGAGACCCAGTACTTC.

This sequence joins TRBV13 and TRBJ2-3; tentative D call: TRBD1 (6 bases). Germline-derived CDR1 and CDR2 are PRHDT and FYEKMQ (reference sequence). The CDR3 length is 17 residues. V lost 7 bases and J 2 bases, leaving 22 bases between the germline ends. Here the CDR3 DNA reads TGTGCCAGCACCACTCACAGGGCCCCCTCCGACACAGATACGCAGTATTTT. Protein sequence: CASTTHRAPSDTDTQYF.

The chain recombines TRBV12-3 or TRBV12-4 with TRBJ2-4; no clear D gene. CDR3 size: 15 residues. Between the trimmed V and J ends, which lost 6 bases and 3 bases, there was a span of 15 bases. The CDR3: CASSRTDSGKNIQYF. In DNA, the CDR3 is TGTGCCAGCAGCCGAACCGATTCTGGCAAAAACATTCAGTACTTC.

This chain connects TRBV5-1 to TRBJ1-2, with D perhaps TRBD1 (5 bases). Germline CDR1 SGHRS, CDR2 YFSETQ. The CDR3 contains 17 residues. The V gene lost 0 bases and the J gene lost 5 bases, with 20 bases spanning the gap. The CDR3 DNA follows: TGCGCCAGCAGCTTGGAGGGTTTGGAAGGGGTGATGTATGGCTACACCTTC. Its translation is CASSLEGLEGVMYGYTF.

With regard to this clonotype: The junction shows a germline mismatch at one end, possibly a read error. The rearrangement links TRBV2 to TRBJ2-1, with D maybe TRBD2 (6 bases). From germline, CDR1 is SNHLY and CDR2 FYNNEI. The CDR3 runs 15 residues. Here the CDR3 reads CASSETRGPYHEQFF. The CDR3 nucleotides read TGTGCCAGCAGTGAGACTAGGGGCCCCTACCATGAGCAGTTCTTC.

The V gene is TRBV29-1, the J gene TRBJ1-5, with D unresolved. Germline V lookup: CDR1 SQVTM, CDR2 ANQGSEA. V shed 4 bases and J shed 2 bases, with 15 bases lying between them. The CDR3 length is 15 residues. The CDR3: CSVALGSRGNQPQHF. In nucleotides, the CDR3 is TGCAGCGTTGCCCTAGGGAGTAGGGGCAATCAGCCCCAGCATTTT.

In nucleotides, the CDR3 is TGTGCCAGCGGGGAGCGGAGCACAGATACGCAGTATTTT. Its translation is CASGERSTDTQYF. V gene TRBV6-5 combines with J gene TRBJ2-3, with D possibly TRBD2 on 5 matching bases. Germline V gene lookup returns CDR1 MNHEY and CDR2 SVGAGI. The CDR3 contains 13 residues. Trimming removed 8 bases from V and 0 bases from J, with 9 bases in between.

This clonotype was counted between two and nine times. The genes are TRBV29-1 and TRBJ2-1, with 10 bases lining up with TRBD2. CDR1 and CDR2 (germline): SQVTM, ANQGSEA. After removal of 1 base from V and 9 bases from J, the junction contained 6 bases not matched to a gene. The CDR3 covers 14 residues. CDR3 nucleotides: TGCAGCGTTGAAGTGTTGGCTAGCGGGGGTGAGCAGTTCTTC. This sequence encodes CSVEVLASGGEQFF.

In the case of this clonotype: The junction departs from the called germline gene at one end, perhaps through a read error. J is TRBJ2-1 and V is TRBV7-3, with 7 bases fitting TRBD2. Germline loops: CDR1 SGHTA, CDR2 FQGTGA. The CDR3 has 13 amino acids. CDR3 sequence: CASSLLADNGQFF. CDR3 DNA sequence: TGTGCCAGCAGCTTACTAGCGGACAATGGGCAGTTCTTC.

J is TRBJ1-6 and V is TRBV7-3; the D gene is possibly TRBD1 (6 bases). Looked up from germline, CDR1 is SGHTA and CDR2 is FQGTGA. V lost 4 bases and J 9 bases, leaving 16 bases between the germline ends. The CDR3 is 15 amino acids. CDR3 in DNA: TGTGCCAGCAGCTCCCGGGGGCAGGCCGGTTCACCCCTCCACTTT. It codes for CASSSRGQAGSPLHF.

The table lists this clonotype with a few counts. This sequence joins TRBV5-1 and TRBJ2-5, with TRBD2 matching 7 bases. The CDR3 consists of 18 residues. V was pared by 0 bases and J by 2 bases, with 13 bases of the junction left unmatched. CDR1 and CDR2 from the germline V gene are SGHRS and YFSETQ. CDR3 in DNA: TGCGCCAGCAGCTTGGTGGCTAGCGGCCTGAATCCGCAAGAGACCCAGTACTTC. This gives the protein CASSLVASGLNPQETQYF.

This clonotype was seen at least ten times. The chain has TRBV12-3 or TRBV12-4 and TRBJ1-2, with D uncertain. The CDR3 runs 13 residues. V was pared by 1 base and J by 2 bases, with 5 bases between. In DNA, the CDR3 is TGTGCCAGCAGTTTAGACACCAACTATGGCTACACCTTC. It encodes CASSLDTNYGYTF.

The chain has TRBV6-6 and TRBJ1-2, with a weak D call TRBD1 (6 bases). Trimming removed 3 bases from V and 10 bases from J, with 18 bases in between. The V gene's germline CDR1 is MNHNY and CDR2 SVGAGI (reference sequence). There are 14 residues in the CDR3. The CDR3 is CASSYTGSKNDYTF. CDR3 DNA sequence: TGTGCCAGCAGTTATACAGGGTCTAAGAATGACTACACCTTC.

About this clonotype itself: The junction departs from the called germline gene at one end, perhaps through a read error. J is TRBJ2-6 and V is TRBV12-3 or TRBV12-4; D may be TRBD1 (5 bases). The CDR3 extends over 17 amino acids. The CDR3 nucleotides read TGTGCCAGCAGTTTAGGTCCGGCGTTCTCTGGGGCCAACGTCCGGACTTTC. Translation gives CASSLGPAFSGANVRTF.